Each of the 20 T cell receptor beta chains below was sequenced from the same sample in a study of CD8 T cells in Susac syndrome (dated by TCRdb to the late 2010s). The library was made by the immunoSEQ multiplex PCR assay. RNA was extracted using the RNeasy kit, and about 0.5 to 1 ug of the RNA was reverse transcribed with random hexamers. TCRdb reprocessing: public reads trimmed at Q25 with fastp, clones called with MiXCR, in-frame beta chains kept. Each entry merges the rows of one CDR3 protein and shows their most common DNA and genes. This sample lists 100,000 to 150,000 distinct CDR3 sequences; roughly 94% were detected once. Clones ranked in the top ten supply 0.1% to 0.15% of the sample. Sequencing was performed on CD4+ T cells from PBMCs. Source of these receptors: a human donor with multiple sclerosis.

The V gene is TRBV3-1, the J gene TRBJ2-1, with 7 positions matching TRBD2. The CDR3 extends over 17 amino acids. V lost 3 bases and J lost 0; bases outside the gene matches: 8. Germline V gene data show CDR1 as LGHDT and CDR2 as YNNKEL (reference sequence). In DNA, the CDR3 is TGTGCCAGCAGCCAGCCTACTAGCGCCAGCTCCTACAATGAGCAGTTCTTC. The encoded protein is CASSQPTSASSYNEQFF.

V gene TRBV18 combines with J gene TRBJ2-2; TRBD2 aligns across 11 bases. The junction had 1 base not matched to a gene; V was cut back by 3 bases and J by 1 base. The CDR3 consists of 16 residues. Germline V CDR1 and CDR2: KGHSH, LQKENI. The CDR3 sequence: CASSPGLAVNTGELFF. In DNA form, the CDR3 reads TGTGCCAGCTCACCGGGACTAGCGGTGAACACCGGGGAGCTGTTTTTT.

The genes are TRBV19 and TRBJ1-1; D perhaps matches TRBD1 (6 bases). CDR3 length equals 18 residues. Germline V CDR1 and CDR2: LNHDA, SQIVND (reference sequence). Trimming shortened V by 1 base and J by 4 bases, and 22 bases separated the two germline ends. This chain's CDR3 is CASSIASGTLGPITEAFF. The CDR3 DNA is TGTGCCAGTAGTATAGCCTCCGGGACACTTGGGCCGATCACTGAAGCTTTCTTT.

The chain has TRBV25-1 and TRBJ2-7, with 9 positions matching TRBD1. Per germline, CDR1 MGHDK and CDR2 SYGVNS. The CDR3 has 14 amino acids. V shed 6 bases and J 6 bases; nucleotides not matched to a gene: 9. The CDR3 here is CASRGTGRVGEQYF. In DNA, the CDR3 is TGTGCCAGCAGGGGGACAGGGAGGGTTGGCGAGCAGTACTTC.

In this sample, this clonotype turned up once. The V gene is TRBV30, the J gene TRBJ1-1; 7 nucleotides match TRBD1. V shed 2 bases and J 0 bases; nucleotides not matched to a gene: 6. The CDR3 length is 15 residues. CDR1 and CDR2 (germline): GTSNPN, SVGIG (reference sequence). CDR3 DNA sequence: TGTGCCTGGAGTTTTCTGGGGACAGTGAACACTGAAGCTTTCTTT. Encoded protein: CAWSFLGTVNTEAFF.

This sequence joins TRBV7-8 and TRBJ1-2; the D is unclear. The CDR3 runs 13 residues. The germline CDR1 and CDR2 sequences are SGHVS and FQNEAQ. The V gene lost 2 bases and the J gene lost 8 bases, with 12 bases spanning the gap. CDR3 DNA sequence: TGTGCCAGCAGCTTAAGTAATAGGCCGGGCTACACCTTC. As protein: CASSLSNRPGYTF.

The rearrangement joins TRBV10-1 to TRBJ2-4, with D unclear. Trimming removed 3 bases at V and 6 bases at J, with 15 bases between. The germline V gene has CDR1 WNHNN and CDR2 SYGVQD (reference sequence). CDR3 size: 15 residues. CDR3: CASSDFVGMRNIQYF. CDR3 in DNA: TGCGCCAGCAGTGATTTTGTGGGGATGCGAAACATTCAGTACTTC.

This chain uses TRBV20-1 with TRBJ1-5; D is ambiguous. CDR1 and CDR2 (germline): DFQATT, SNEGSKA (reference sequence). V dropped 3 bases and J dropped 0 bases, with 12 bases sitting between them. The CDR3 has 15 residues. The CDR3 coding sequence is TGCAGTGCTAGGGGCACCCAAAATAGCAATCAGCCCCAGCATTTT. It is translated as CSARGTQNSNQPQHF.

The rearrangement uses TRBV5-1 and TRBJ1-5, with a tentative D call TRBD1 (5 bases). Germline CDR1 is SGHRS and CDR2 is YFSETQ. The V end lost 0 bases, the J end lost 7 bases, and 17 bases lay between the germline ends. CDR3 size: 16 residues. The CDR3: CASSLGDFGGEQPQHF. The DNA for the CDR3 is TGCGCCAGCAGCTTGGGCGATTTCGGGGGGGAACAGCCCCAGCATTTT. Combining the CDR3 with reference TRBV5-1 and TRBJ1-5 gives the whole variable domain KAGVTQTPRYLIKTRGQQVTLSCSPISGHRSVSWYQQTPGQGLQFLFEYFSETQRNKGNFPGRFSGRQFSNSRSEMNVSTLELGDSALYLCASSLGDFGGEQPQHFGDGTRLSIL.

The CDR3: CASSPEGVTGELFF. CDR3 sequence (DNA): TGTGCCAGCTCACCGGAGGGTGTAACCGGGGAGCTGTTTTTT. The gene calls are TRBV18 and TRBJ2-2, with D perhaps TRBD2 (6 bases). This CDR3 comprises 14 residues. V lost 3 bases and J 5 bases, leaving 10 bases between the germline ends. Per the germline V gene, CDR1 is KGHSH and CDR2 is LQKENI.

This rearrangement joins TRBV2 to TRBJ1-1; 7 bases are a match to TRBD1. The CDR3 spans 15 residues. The V and J ends lost 6 bases and 3 bases, in that order; junction bases with no gene match: 10. Per the germline V gene, CDR1 is SNHLY and CDR2 is FYNNEI. CDR3: CASRANQGEDTEAFF. CDR3 in DNA: TGTGCCAGCAGGGCTAATCAGGGGGAAGACACTGAAGCTTTCTTT.

This CDR3 reads CASSLGGSGVQETQYF. The DNA of the CDR3 is TGCGCCAGCAGCTTGGGTGGTAGCGGGGTACAAGAGACCCAGTACTTC. The rearrangement joins TRBV5-1 to TRBJ2-5, with 8 nucleotides matching TRBD2. Looked up from germline, CDR1 is SGHRS and CDR2 is YFSETQ. V gave up 0 bases and J gave up 2 bases; unmatched junction bases: 6. The CDR3 runs 16 residues. Together with reference TRBV5-1 and TRBJ2-5, the CDR3 gives the full variable domain: KAGVTQTPRYLIKTRGQQVTLSCSPISGHRSVSWYQQTPGQGLQFLFEYFSETQRNKGNFPGRFSGRQFSNSRSEMNVSTLELGDSALYLCASSLGGSGVQETQYFGPGTRLLVL.

The genes are TRBV5-1 and TRBJ1-1; perhaps TRBD1 as D (5 bases). Germline V gene data show CDR1 as SGHRS and CDR2 as YFSETQ. The CDR3 runs to 14 residues. V lost 1 base and J 2 bases, leaving 9 bases between the germline ends. The CDR3 sequence is CASSLLGPNTEAFF. In nucleotides, the CDR3 is TGCGCCAGCAGCTTGTTGGGACCTAACACTGAAGCTTTCTTT.

The V and J genes are TRBV29-1 and TRBJ1-1; 9 nucleotides agree with TRBD1. V gave up 3 bases and J gave up 8 bases; unmatched junction bases: 25. This CDR3 has 19 amino acids. Germline CDR1 SQVTM, CDR2 ANQGSEA. The CDR3 region is CSVDGTGISQPGLRREAFF. The CDR3, as DNA: TGCAGCGTTGATGGGACAGGGATCTCGCAGCCGGGATTACGAAGGGAAGCTTTCTTT.

This clonotype was detected only once. The chain has TRBV2 and TRBJ1-5; D possibly corresponds to TRBD1 (5 bases). CDR3 size: 17 residues. V lost 8 bases and J lost 0, with 20 bases in between. From germline, CDR1 is SNHLY and CDR2 FYNNEI. The CDR3 DNA reads TGTGCCAGCGCCTTCTCTTGGGACCGGGGTAGCAATCAGCCCCAGCATTTT. Amino acid sequence: CASAFSWDRGSNQPQHF.

The chain joins TRBV12-3 or TRBV12-4 to TRBJ2-3; possibly TRBD1 for D (6 bases). The CDR3 has 14 amino acids. Trimming stripped 1 base from V and 4 bases from J, with 9 bases between. This chain's CDR3 is CASSLGGGPDTQYF. The CDR3 nucleotides read TGTGCCAGCAGTTTAGGTGGGGGCCCAGATACGCAGTATTTT.

The chain uses TRBV12-3 or TRBV12-4 and TRBJ1-2; the match to TRBD1 covers 8 bases. This CDR3 is built from 14 residues. With 7 bases clipped from V and 6 bases from J, the junction kept 10 bases outside the gene matches. This chain's CDR3 is CASNQSGRGHGYTF. As DNA, the CDR3 is TGTGCCAGCAATCAGAGTGGCAGGGGGCATGGCTACACCTTC.

The V and J genes are TRBV4-3 and TRBJ2-1; D is unclear. Germline loops: CDR1 LGHNA, CDR2 YSLEER. Deletions cut 4 bases from V and 5 bases from J, with 12 bases between. The CDR3 totals 14 residues. The CDR3: CASSLNRVDNEQFF. For the CDR3, the DNA is TGCGCCAGCAGCCTAAACCGGGTAGACAATGAGCAGTTCTTC.

The rearrangement uses TRBV5-1 and TRBJ1-2; D is possibly TRBD1 (5 bases). The CDR3 is 14 amino acids. V gave up 0 bases and J gave up 8 bases, with 14 bases separating them. Germline V CDR1 and CDR2: SGHRS, YFSETQ. CDR3 amino acids: CASSLEAAGGGYTF. The CDR3, as DNA: TGCGCCAGCAGCTTGGAAGCGGCCGGGGGAGGCTACACCTTC.

The chain carries TRBV7-9 and TRBJ2-3, with D hard to call. Germline CDR1 reads SEHNR; CDR2 reads FQNEAQ (reference sequence). Trimming pared 5 bases from V and 5 bases from J, leaving 11 bases between. CDR3 length: 13 residues. This CDR3 is CASSLADGDTQYF. CDR3 in DNA: TGTGCCAGCAGCCTCGCGGATGGAGATACGCAGTATTTT.